Below, 29 T cell receptor beta chains from the same sample are listed, as sequenced in a study of neoadjuvant anti-PD-1 for oral cavity cancer. Noted time point: after neoadjuvant nivolumab, at surgical resection. TCRdb's copy holds only in-frame clones and misses some; the assay was immunoSEQ multiplex PCR. This sample carries some 14,000 clones, 65% to 80% of them seen once, and the ten largest clones take roughly 3.1%. The sample was PBMCs, taken after nivolumab (anti-PD-1) treatment. These receptor sequences come from a person aged 40-85 years with oral cavity squamous cell carcinoma.

This clone was observed a single time. The chain is built from TRBV6-5 and TRBJ2-7; 7 positions agree with TRBD2. Germline CDR1 reads MNHEY; CDR2 reads SVGAGI. CDR3 length: 14 amino acids. With V trimmed by 2 bases and J by 7 bases, 8 bases remained unmatched. The CDR3 nucleotides read TGTGCCAGCAGTTACGACCTAGCGGCTCTAGAGCAGTACTTC. Its translation is CASSYDLAALEQYF.

This clone has more than one count but fewer than ten. V is TRBV5-1 and J is TRBJ2-2, with 8 bases aligning to TRBD2. After removal of 5 bases from V and 0 bases from J, the junction contained 6 bases not matched to a gene. Germline values: CDR1 SGHRS, CDR2 YFSETQ. The CDR3 extends over 16 amino acids. The CDR3 region is CASRRDGGANTGELFF. The CDR3 DNA is TGCGCCAGCAGAAGGGACGGGGGGGCGAACACCGGGGAGCTGTTTTTT.

This clone appeared a single time. The V gene is TRBV27, the J gene TRBJ2-6; D is possibly TRBD1 or TRBD2 (5 bases each). V was shortened by 3 bases and J by 4 bases, with 13 bases between the two germline ends. CDR3 size: 16 residues. Germline V CDR1 and CDR2: MNHEY, SMNVEV (reference sequence). Written as DNA, the CDR3 is TGTGCCAGCAGTTTGTATGGGGGTACGGGGGCCAACGTCCTGACTTTC. The encoded protein is CASSLYGGTGANVLTF.

The chain joins TRBV5-1 to TRBJ1-2, with D possibly TRBD1 on 6 matching bases. Trimming cost V 4 bases and J 6 bases, with 13 bases left between them. Germline CDR1 and CDR2: SGHRS and YFSETQ. The CDR3 is 13 amino acids. The CDR3 bases are TGCGCCAGCAGCGAACGACAGGCGGATGGCTACACCTTC. Translating it yields CASSERQADGYTF.

Concerning this clone: The germline gene is not matched at one end of the junction; a read error may be the cause. This sequence joins TRBV27 and TRBJ2-1, with 8 bases matching TRBD2. Germline-derived CDR1 and CDR2 are MNHEY and SMNVEV (reference sequence). The CDR3 has 16 amino acids. The DNA of the CDR3 is TGTGCCAGCACTTTACTGGGGAGCGGGAGATACAATGAGCAGTTCTTC. Translation: CASTLLGSGRYNEQFF.

The V call is TRBV27, the J call TRBJ1-2, with 11 bases that match TRBD1. The germline CDR1 and CDR2 sequences are MNHEY and SMNVEV (reference sequence). The CDR3 loop spans 14 amino acids. Unmatched junction bases numbered 6, after V lost 5 bases and J lost 7 bases. DNA for the CDR3: TGTGCCAGCAGTCCATGGGGGACAGGGGGTGGCTACACCTTC. It is translated as CASSPWGTGGGYTF.

This clone was found a few times. This chain connects TRBV5-1 to TRBJ2-5; D tentatively reads TRBD1 or TRBD2 (5 bases each). V dropped 0 bases and J dropped 3 bases, with 12 bases sitting between them. Per the germline V gene, CDR1 is SGHRS and CDR2 is YFSETQ. This CDR3 has 15 amino acids. CDR3 region: CASSLEGTGKETQYF. The CDR3 DNA is TGCGCCAGCAGCTTGGAAGGGACGGGGAAAGAGACCCAGTACTTC.

This chain links TRBV10-3 with TRBJ2-7, with 11 bases fitting TRBD2. Per the germline V gene, CDR1 is ENHRY and CDR2 is SYGVKD. J lost 3 bases, V lost 2 bases, and 3 bases had no gene match. This CDR3 has 15 residues. The CDR3 region has the DNA TGTGCCATCAGTGAGAATCTAGCGGGAGGCTACGAGCAGTACTTC. Its translation: CAISENLAGGYEQYF.

The chain links TRBV4-2 to TRBJ2-3, with 9 positions matching TRBD2. Germline V gene data show CDR1 as LGHNA and CDR2 as YNFKEQ. This CDR3 is built from 16 residues. The V and J ends lost 3 bases and 6 bases, in that order; junction bases with no gene match: 10. This chain's CDR3 is CASSQDSGSGVDTQYF. For the CDR3, the DNA is TGTGCCAGCAGCCAGGATAGCGGGAGCGGGGTGGATACGCAGTATTTT.

The gene calls are TRBV30 and TRBJ2-1; D is perhaps TRBD2 (5 bases). The CDR3 extends over 13 amino acids. Trimming took 0 bases from V and 9 from J, leaving 12 bases between them. Germline values: CDR1 GTSNPN, CDR2 SVGIG (reference sequence). CDR3 nucleotides: TGTGCCTGGAGTGTACTAGTATATGGTGAGCAGTTCTTC. It translates to CAWSVLVYGEQFF.

The chain recombines TRBV19 with TRBJ2-1; 8 bases are a match to TRBD2. Per the germline V gene, CDR1 is LNHDA and CDR2 is SQIVND (reference sequence). The CDR3 spans 14 residues. V dropped 5 bases and J dropped 3; count of bases not matched to a gene: 3. The CDR3 sequence: CASSRLAFYNEQFF. CDR3 DNA: TGTGCCAGTAGTCGACTAGCGTTCTACAATGAGCAGTTCTTC.

The chain links TRBV2 to TRBJ2-3; maybe TRBD2 (5 bases). The V end lost 1 base, the J end lost 1 base, and 9 bases lay between the germline ends. The CDR3 runs to 15 residues. Germline V gives CDR1 SNHLY, CDR2 FYNNEI. The CDR3 spells CASSEVSVGTDTQYF. CDR3 nucleotides: TGTGCCAGCAGTGAAGTTAGCGTGGGCACAGATACGCAGTATTTT.

The V call is TRBV29-1, the J call TRBJ1-4; TRBD1 is a possible D gene (5 bases). Trimming cost V 4 bases and J 6 bases, with 15 bases left between them. The germline V gene has CDR1 SQVTM and CDR2 ANQGSEA. The length of the CDR3 is 14 residues. The CDR3 DNA sequence: TGCAGCGTTGTCTCCGGGGCCCGGGATGAAAAACTGTTTTTT. Translated: CSVVSGARDEKLFF.

This clone was counted only a few times. The chain recombines TRBV6-1 with TRBJ2-7; D perhaps matches TRBD2 (5 bases). Trimming took off 6 bases at V and 2 bases at J, with 11 bases between the two ends. The CDR3 is 13 amino acids. The germline V gene has CDR1 MNHNS and CDR2 SASEGT. CDR3 coding DNA: TGTGCCAGCAGACTAGGTCGGGCCTACGAGCAGTACTTC. Its translation: CASRLGRAYEQYF.

The chain joins TRBV19 to TRBJ2-1; TRBD1 matches 9 bases. V trimming: 0 bases; J trimming: 4 bases; junction bases outside the gene matches: 7. The CDR3 is made up of 17 amino acids. The germline CDR1 and CDR2 sequences are LNHDA and SQIVND (reference sequence). In nucleotides, the CDR3 is TGTGCCAGTAGTATAGATCGAACGACAGGGGGGTACAATGAGCAGTTCTTC. This sequence encodes CASSIDRTTGGYNEQFF. The variable domain in full, completed from reference TRBV19 and TRBJ2-1, reads DGGITQSPKYLFRKEGQNVTLSCEQNLNHDAMYWYRQDPGQGLRLIYYSQIVNDFQKGDIAEGYSVSREKKESFPLTVTSAQKNPTAFYLCASSIDRTTGGYNEQFFGPGTRLTVL.

The chain combines TRBV29-1 with TRBJ1-2; no clear D gene. The V gene lost 6 bases and the J gene lost 2 bases, with 25 bases spanning the gap. There are 17 residues in the CDR3. CDR1 and CDR2 (germline): SQVTM, ANQGSEA. The CDR3 protein is CSVANVIVEYPNYGYTF. In DNA form, the CDR3 reads TGCAGCGTCGCAAACGTAATAGTAGAGTACCCAAACTATGGCTACACCTTC.

The chain couples TRBV7-8 to TRBJ2-7; a possible D gene is TRBD1 (5 bases). Trimming took off 5 bases at V and 2 bases at J, with 19 bases between the two ends. The CDR3 spans 16 residues. Looked up from germline, CDR1 is SGHVS and CDR2 is FQNEAQ. The CDR3: CASSRTVTGGTYEQYF. DNA of the CDR3: TGTGCCAGCAGCCGAACAGTTACAGGCGGCACCTACGAGCAGTACTTC. Drawing the rest from reference TRBV7-8 and TRBJ2-7, the complete variable domain is GAGVSQSPRYKVAKRGQDVALRCDPISGHVSLFWYQQALGQGPEFLTYFQNEAQLDKSGLPSDRFFAERPEGSVSTLKIQRTQQEDSAVYLCASSRTVTGGTYEQYFGPGTRLTVT.

The chain is built from TRBV6-5 and TRBJ2-7; no definite D call. Per germline, CDR1 MNHEY and CDR2 SVGAGI. The V gene lost 0 bases and the J gene lost 0 bases, with 9 bases spanning the gap. The CDR3 is made up of 15 amino acids. CDR3 region: CASSYSHGSSYEQYF. Here the CDR3 DNA reads TGTGCCAGCAGTTACTCTCACGGAAGCTCCTACGAGCAGTACTTC.

V is TRBV29-1 and J is TRBJ2-6, with D tentatively TRBD1 (6 bases). The germline CDR1 and CDR2 sequences are SQVTM and ANQGSEA. V was clipped by 7 bases and J by 3 bases, with 10 bases between them. This CDR3 comprises 13 residues. The CDR3 is CSGDRCGANVLTF. CDR3 nucleotides: TGCAGCGGCGACAGGTGTGGGGCCAACGTCCTGACTTTC.

V is TRBV19 and J is TRBJ1-2; no clear D gene. Trimming cost V 3 bases and J 6 bases, with 11 bases left between them. The CDR3 is 13 residues long. Germline V gene data show CDR1 as LNHDA and CDR2 as SQIVND (reference sequence). DNA of the CDR3: TGTGCCAGTAGTATGGGAAGGGCCGATGGCTACACCTTC. Translation: CASSMGRADGYTF. Filled out from reference TRBV19 and TRBJ1-2, the complete variable domain reads DGGITQSPKYLFRKEGQNVTLSCEQNLNHDAMYWYRQDPGQGLRLIYYSQIVNDFQKGDIAEGYSVSREKKESFPLTVTSAQKNPTAFYLCASSMGRADGYTFGSGTRLTVV.

This clone turned up a few times. The chain carries TRBV29-1 and TRBJ2-3, with 9 nucleotides matching TRBD1. V gave up 4 bases and J gave up 2 bases; unmatched junction bases: 4. CDR3 length: 14 amino acids. CDR1 and CDR2 (germline): SQVTM, ANQGSEA. CDR3 loop: CSVGTGGFTDTQYF. CDR3 DNA: TGCAGCGTTGGAACAGGGGGCTTCACAGATACGCAGTATTTT.

The sample holds a few counts of this clone. The chain joins TRBV29-1 to TRBJ1-3; D perhaps matches TRBD1 (6 bases). Germline values: CDR1 SQVTM, CDR2 ANQGSEA. This CDR3 is 13 amino acids long. V dropped 6 bases and J dropped 4 bases, with 13 bases sitting between them. CDR3 region: CSVDLDRGNTIYF. CDR3 coding DNA: TGCAGCGTCGACCTGGACAGAGGAAACACCATATATTTT.

This chain joins TRBV4-1 and TRBJ2-1; 8 positions agree with TRBD2. Germline trimming cut 3 bases from V and 7 bases from J; bases unmatched to any gene: 8. The CDR3 covers 15 residues. Germline assignment: CDR1 MGHRA and CDR2 YSYEKL. CDR3 loop: CASSHSGRGANEQFF. In DNA, the CDR3 is TGCGCCAGCAGCCACAGCGGGAGAGGGGCAAATGAGCAGTTCTTC.

V is TRBV28 and J is TRBJ2-7; TRBD1 matches at 8 bases. Looked up from germline, CDR1 is MDHEN and CDR2 is SYDVKM. The CDR3 sequence is 16 residues long. V shed 1 base and J 0 bases; nucleotides not matched to a gene: 5. CDR3 loop: CASSLFRTGNSYEQYF. The CDR3 bases are TGTGCCAGCAGTTTATTCCGGACAGGGAACTCCTACGAGCAGTACTTC.

The chain links TRBV2 to TRBJ2-1; tentative D call: TRBD2 (5 bases). Germline loops: CDR1 SNHLY, CDR2 FYNNEI. This CDR3 spans 15 amino acids. Trimming cost V 6 bases and J 6 bases, with 18 bases left between them. CDR3 in amino acids: CASRRADLRSNEQFF. CDR3 DNA sequence: TGTGCCAGCAGGAGGGCCGACTTGAGAAGCAATGAGCAGTTCTTC.

This chain links TRBV18 with TRBJ1-5; D not certain. Germline assignment: CDR1 KGHSH and CDR2 LQKENI. V gave up 6 bases and J gave up 0 bases, with 18 bases separating them. The CDR3 loop spans 17 amino acids. The CDR3: CASSSAQSGFSNQPQHF. The CDR3 nucleotides are TGTGCCAGCTCGTCAGCTCAGTCGGGGTTTAGCAATCAGCCCCAGCATTTT.

The chain has TRBV11-2 and TRBJ2-1, with D perhaps TRBD2 (5 bases). The CDR3 is 15 residues long. V lost 1 base and J lost 8, with 15 bases in between. Germline CDR1 and CDR2: SGHAT and FQNNGV. This chain's CDR3 is CASSLVLAIWDEQFF. In nucleotides, the CDR3 is TGTGCCAGCAGCTTAGTGTTAGCGATATGGGATGAGCAGTTCTTC.

As regards this clone: Sequence at one end of the junction differs from germline and may be a read error. The chain is built from TRBV27 and TRBJ2-3, with TRBD2 identical over 7 bases. In germline, CDR1 is MNHEY, CDR2 SMNVEV (reference sequence). The CDR3 contains 15 residues. The chain's CDR3 is CASSVSSGSTDTQYF. The DNA for the CDR3 is TGTGCCAGCAGTGTATCTAGCGGTTCCACAGATACGCAGTATTTT.

DNA of the CDR3: TGTGCCAGCAGCCCTCTCAGCGGGAGTGGCAATGAGCAGTTCTTC. Encoded protein: CASSPLSGSGNEQFF. The V and J genes are TRBV7-2 and TRBJ2-1; 8 bases map to TRBD2. This CDR3 is 15 amino acids long. V dropped 5 bases and J dropped 6; count of bases not matched to a gene: 9. Germline values: CDR1 SGHTA, CDR2 FQGNSA.